This TCR beta chain is drawn from a study of shared clonotypes between healthy human individuals. Notes on the study in general: Sampling used blood alone; tissue repertoires probably differ. When compared with the clonotypes that were shared by all four sorted-subset donors, the non-shared clonotypes turned out to have lower generation probabilities. Rarefaction exposed incomplete sorted-subset sequencing despite large depth.

Germline trimming cut 2 bases from V and 2 bases from J; bases unmatched to any gene: 2. CDR1 and CDR2 from the germline V gene are MNHEY and SVGAGI. This CDR3 spans 16 amino acids. In the case of this clone: What it binds is not known.

Running of the assay took place at deep level. Assay: immunoSEQ multiplex PCR; the TCRdb copy retains only in-frame clones and omits some. The table has about 2 million clones, 85% to 95% seen once. Terminally differentiated effector memory CD45RA+ cells were excluded from the naive CD8 cells, which were CD45RO-negative and positively selected for CCR7. This TCR was sampled from a man aged 18 to 35 in good health. The chain carries TRBV6-5 and TRBJ2-3; TRBD2 agrees at 12 bases. The sample was naive CD8+ T cells sorted from blood. The CDR3 is CASSYLAGGDTDTQYF. The CDR3 bases are TGTGCCAGCAGTTACCTAGCGGGGGGGGACACAGATACGCAGTATTTT.